This T cell receptor beta chain was identified during a study of cytomegalovirus exposure and HLA in healthy donors. Study-wide results and limits: Later on, a genetic analysis was performed. It linked a missense variant in DCLRE1C with V- and J-gene trimming of TCR beta. An ancestry cluster, one associated with Asian ancestry, reportedly showed fewer N-insertions than the approximately 650-donor mean in a later analysis.

In regard to this clone: The target antigen is unknown.

The CDR3 runs to 13 residues. The ends were cut back, 2 bases at V and 5 bases at J, with 10 bases in the middle. CDR1 is SGHNT, CDR2 YYREEE, per germline (reference sequence). 13 Jbeta primers and 60 Vbeta primers were used for the PCR. Authors' analysis steps: In a later analysis, 80 million to 100 million unique TCR beta chains included roughly 11 million shared by two or more donors. The repertoire was sequenced with immunoSEQ multiplex PCR; TCRdb's copy has only in-frame clones and lacks some. D and trimming were read from the DNA, whereas the V and J calls and clone size are those reported in that table. The table records around 52,000 clones, roughly 80% of them present only once.

The chain uses TRBV5-4 and TRBJ1-1; a possible D gene is TRBD1 (5 bases). This clonotype originated in a man aged 35-49 years in good health and CMV-seronegative. The source material was PBMCs. CDR3 sequence reads: CASSLPGGTEAFF. CDR3 nucleotide sequence: TGTGCCAGCAGCTTACCCGGGGGAACTGAAGCTTTCTTT. Together with reference TRBV5-4 and TRBJ1-1, the CDR3 gives the full variable domain: ETGVTQSPTHLIKTRGQQVTLRCSSQSGHNTVSWYQQALGQGPQFIFQYYREEENGRGNFPPRFSGLQFPNYSSELNVNALELDDSALYLCASSLPGGTEAFFGQGTRLTVV.